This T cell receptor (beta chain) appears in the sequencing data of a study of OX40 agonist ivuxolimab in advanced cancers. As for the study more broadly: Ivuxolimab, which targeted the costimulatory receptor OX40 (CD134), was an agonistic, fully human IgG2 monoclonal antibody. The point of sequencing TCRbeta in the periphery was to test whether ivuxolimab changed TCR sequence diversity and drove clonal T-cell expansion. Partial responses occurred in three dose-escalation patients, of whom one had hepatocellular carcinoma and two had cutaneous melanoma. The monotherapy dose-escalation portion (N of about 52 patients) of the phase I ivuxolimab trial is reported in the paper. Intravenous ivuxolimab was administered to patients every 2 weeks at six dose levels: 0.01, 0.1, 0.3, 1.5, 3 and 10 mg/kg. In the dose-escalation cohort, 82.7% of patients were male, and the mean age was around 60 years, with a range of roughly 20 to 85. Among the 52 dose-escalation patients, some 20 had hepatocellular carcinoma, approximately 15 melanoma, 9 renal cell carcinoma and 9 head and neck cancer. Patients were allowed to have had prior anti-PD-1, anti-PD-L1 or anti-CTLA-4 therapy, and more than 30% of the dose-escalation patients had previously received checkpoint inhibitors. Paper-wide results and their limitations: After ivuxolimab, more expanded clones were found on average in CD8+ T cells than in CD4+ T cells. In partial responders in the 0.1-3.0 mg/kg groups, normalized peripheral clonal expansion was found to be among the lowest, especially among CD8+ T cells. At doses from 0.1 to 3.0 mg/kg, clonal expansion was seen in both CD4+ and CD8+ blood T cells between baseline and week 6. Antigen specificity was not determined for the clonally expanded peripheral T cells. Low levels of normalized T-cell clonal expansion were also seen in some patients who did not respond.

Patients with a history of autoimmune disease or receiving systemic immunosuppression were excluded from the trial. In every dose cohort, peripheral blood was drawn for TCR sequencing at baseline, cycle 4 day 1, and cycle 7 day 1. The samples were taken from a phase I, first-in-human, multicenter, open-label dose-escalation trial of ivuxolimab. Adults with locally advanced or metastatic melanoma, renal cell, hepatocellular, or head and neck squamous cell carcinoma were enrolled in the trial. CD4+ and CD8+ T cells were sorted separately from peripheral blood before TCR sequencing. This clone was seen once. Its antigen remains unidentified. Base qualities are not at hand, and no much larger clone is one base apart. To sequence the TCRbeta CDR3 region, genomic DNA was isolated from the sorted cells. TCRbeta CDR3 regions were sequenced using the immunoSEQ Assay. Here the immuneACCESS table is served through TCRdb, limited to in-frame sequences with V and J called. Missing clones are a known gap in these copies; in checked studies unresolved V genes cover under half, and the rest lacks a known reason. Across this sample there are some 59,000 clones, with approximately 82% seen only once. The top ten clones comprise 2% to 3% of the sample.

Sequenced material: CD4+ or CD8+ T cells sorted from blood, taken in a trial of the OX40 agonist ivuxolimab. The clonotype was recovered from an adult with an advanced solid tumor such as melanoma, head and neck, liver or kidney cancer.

The DNA sequence is given as TGTGCCAGTAGTACGCGGGGACAAGATAGCAATCAGCCCCAGCATTTT. Its translation is CASSTRGQDSNQPQHF. Here the chain combines TRBV19 and TRBJ1-5; the D gene is perhaps TRBD1, from 6 matching bases. Deletion took 4 bases off V and 0 bases off J, with a span of 13 bases between the germline ends. The CDR3 spans 16 residues, from the cysteine through the phenylalanine. Left in the record is the CDR3 DNA by itself, 48 bases read in frame from the first base. Taken from the germline V gene (reference sequence), the CDR1 and CDR2 loops are LNHDA and SQIVND.